One and the same sample provided the 22 T cell receptor beta chains below, sequenced in a study of blood T cell repertoires in COVID-19. Generated by immunoSEQ multiplex PCR, the TCRdb table keeps only in-frame clones and is missing some. Among some 220,000 clones listed, about 86% were seen once. Input material: peripheral blood. The receptors come from an older woman with acute or convalescent COVID-19.

The chain has TRBV7-2 and TRBJ1-2, with 10 bases identical to TRBD1. This CDR3 region has 15 residues. CDR1 and CDR2 from the germline V gene are SGHTA and FQGNSA. V gave up 5 bases and J gave up 6 bases; unmatched junction bases: 9. The CDR3 coding sequence is TGTGCCAGCAGCGCAAAACCCGGGACAGGGGATGGCTACACCTTC. Translated: CASSAKPGTGDGYTF.

This clone was detected only once. The chain has TRBV4-1 and TRBJ1-4, with D perhaps TRBD1 (5 bases). V lost 1 base, J lost 0 bases, and 12 bases lay in between. The CDR3 length is 17 residues. Germline CDR1 MGHRA, CDR2 YSYEKL. In nucleotides, the CDR3 is TGCGCCAGCAGCCAAGGGAGACAGCTTGCAACTAATGAAAAACTGTTTTTT. Protein: CASSQGRQLATNEKLFF.

The gene calls are TRBV27 and TRBJ2-5, with TRBD1 as a possible D gene (6 bases). V was pared by 1 base and J by 5 bases, with 11 bases between. In germline, CDR1 is MNHEY, CDR2 SMNVEV (reference sequence). The CDR3 is 14 amino acids. The CDR3 spells CASSLLGARETQYF. The CDR3 region has the DNA TGTGCCAGCAGTTTATTGGGGGCGAGGGAGACCCAGTACTTC.

V usage is TRBV5-6 and J usage is TRBJ1-3; 10 bases align to TRBD1. Germline CDR1 SGHDT, CDR2 YYEEEE. The CDR3 sequence is 19 residues long. J lost 3 bases, V lost 3 bases, and 15 bases had no gene match. In nucleotides, the CDR3 is TGTGCCAGCAGCTCGATCGTTGCCCCAGACAGGGGGCATGGAAACACCATATATTTT. Its protein product is CASSSIVAPDRGHGNTIYF.

This clone was counted once. This rearrangement joins TRBV3-1 (or the pseudogene TRBV3-2) to TRBJ1-5, with D possibly being TRBD1 (6 bases). The CDR3 consists of 14 residues. CDR1 and CDR2 from the germline V gene are LGHDT and YNNKEL (reference sequence). Trimming took off 5 bases at V and 3 bases at J, with 11 bases between the two ends. The chain's CDR3 is CASSFYRDNQPQHF. DNA of the CDR3: TGTGCCAGCAGCTTTTACAGGGACAATCAGCCCCAGCATTTT.

The V gene is TRBV5-6, the J gene TRBJ1-6; TRBD1 matches at 8 bases. Germline values: CDR1 SGHDT, CDR2 YYEEEE. CDR3 length: 15 amino acids. The ends lost 2 bases at V and 7 bases at J; junction bases unmatched: 5. The CDR3 nucleotides read TGTGCCAGCAGCTTTACCACAGGGGGAAATTCACCCCTCCACTTT. Translation: CASSFTTGGNSPLHF.

This clone was counted only a few times. The rearrangement uses TRBV2 and TRBJ1-6, with D possibly being TRBD1 (5 bases). Germline loops: CDR1 SNHLY, CDR2 FYNNEI. Trimming took off 4 bases at V and 10 bases at J, with 20 bases between the two ends. This CDR3 contains 16 residues. The CDR3 sequence: CASSVFRVGVGSPLHF. Written as DNA, the CDR3 is TGTGCCAGCAGTGTATTTCGGGTAGGGGTTGGCTCACCCCTCCACTTT.

The chain links TRBV27 to TRBJ1-3; D remains ambiguous. Trimming took 2 bases from V and 0 from J, leaving 5 bases between them. The CDR3 is made up of 14 amino acids. The germline CDR1 and CDR2 sequences are MNHEY and SMNVEV (reference sequence). The CDR3 protein is CASSLTHSGNTIYF. CDR3 DNA sequence: TGTGCCAGCAGTTTAACTCACTCTGGAAACACCATATATTTT.

The chain links TRBV27 to TRBJ1-5, with 8 nucleotides matching TRBD1. From germline, CDR1 is MNHEY and CDR2 SMNVEV (reference sequence). CDR3 length equals 14 residues. The ends lost 5 bases at V and 9 bases at J; junction bases unmatched: 9. The CDR3: CASSMTGVGSPQHF. The CDR3 nucleotides are TGTGCCAGCAGTATGACAGGGGTTGGGTCGCCCCAGCATTTT.

The chain couples TRBV9 to TRBJ1-1, with D unclear. Deletions cut 4 bases from V and 4 bases from J, with 11 bases between. From germline, CDR1 is SGDLS and CDR2 YYNGEE. The CDR3 length is 13 residues. This CDR3 is CASSLAGATEAFF. CDR3 coding DNA: TGTGCCAGCAGCCTTGCGGGAGCCACTGAAGCTTTCTTT.

The V call is TRBV9, the J call TRBJ2-3; 7 positions match TRBD2. V was clipped by 0 bases and J by 6 bases; unmatched bases: 7. This CDR3 has 15 residues. Germline lookup yields CDR1 SGDLS and CDR2 YYNGEE. The CDR3 here is CASSVGGGPLDTQYF. The CDR3 DNA follows: TGTGCCAGCAGCGTAGGGGGGGGACCTCTGGATACGCAGTATTTT.

The rearrangement links TRBV19 to TRBJ2-1, with D tentatively TRBD1 (5 bases). V lost 5 bases and J lost 8, with 10 bases in between. The germline V gene encodes CDR1 LNHDA and CDR2 SQIVND (reference sequence). The CDR3 runs to 12 residues. The CDR3 DNA reads as TGTGCCAGTAGTCCAGGGCCCTATGAGCAGTTCTTC. Encoded protein: CASSPGPYEQFF.

V and J are TRBV6-2 or TRBV6-3 and TRBJ1-2, with 7 bases fitting TRBD1. V was pared by 2 bases and J by 2 bases, with 5 bases of the junction left unmatched. The CDR3 is made up of 15 amino acids. Germline values: CDR1 MNHEY, CDR2 SVGEGT. The CDR3 spells CASSYPGQKNYGYTF. The CDR3 DNA reads TGTGCCAGCAGTTACCCGGGACAGAAGAACTATGGCTACACCTTC.

Only a few counts were recorded for this clone. The chain recombines TRBV2 with TRBJ2-3; D is unresolved. The V end lost 8 bases, the J end lost 2 bases, and 11 bases lay between the germline ends. The CDR3 has 13 amino acids. Germline-derived CDR1 and CDR2 are SNHLY and FYNNEI. CDR3 loop: CASLPGDTDTQYF. For the CDR3, the DNA is TGTGCCAGCTTGCCTGGAGACACAGATACGCAGTATTTT.

This chain connects TRBV5-4 to TRBJ1-6; no firm D call. Trimming shortened V by 0 bases and J by 7 bases, and 11 bases separated the two germline ends. This CDR3 is built from 15 residues. CDR1 SGHNT and CDR2 YYREEE come from the germline V gene (reference sequence). CDR3 amino acids: CASSLGRPGNSPLHF. Here the CDR3 DNA reads TGTGCCAGCAGCTTGGGCAGGCCGGGGAATTCACCCCTCCACTTT.

This clone was detected once. The rearrangement uses TRBV27 and TRBJ1-1; tentatively, D is TRBD1 (5 bases). Trimming removed 5 bases at V and 3 bases at J, with 10 bases between. The germline V gene encodes CDR1 MNHEY and CDR2 SMNVEV (reference sequence). CDR3 length: 13 amino acids. CDR3 loop: CASSPTGYTEAFF. The CDR3 DNA reads as TGTGCCAGCAGTCCTACAGGCTACACTGAAGCTTTCTTT.

The chain uses TRBV20-1 and TRBJ2-5; the match to TRBD1 covers 9 bases. CDR1 and CDR2 from the germline V gene are DFQATT and SNEGSKA (reference sequence). The V gene end was trimmed by 3 bases and the J gene end by 4 bases; junction bases not matched to a gene: 6. The CDR3 spans 14 residues. The CDR3 protein is CSASLGQGPETQYF. In nucleotides, the CDR3 is TGCAGTGCTAGTTTGGGACAGGGTCCAGAGACCCAGTACTTC.

V is TRBV7-2 and J is TRBJ2-1; tentative D call: TRBD2 (7 bases). Per germline, CDR1 SGHTA and CDR2 FQGNSA. This CDR3 has 13 amino acids. V was cut by 8 bases and J by 7 bases, with 15 bases left in between. CDR3 amino acids: CASGRGLRNEQFF. The CDR3 nucleotides read TGTGCCAGCGGGCGGGGGCTGAGGAATGAGCAGTTCTTC. Based on the CDR3 plus reference TRBV7-2 and TRBJ2-1, the full variable domain is GAGVSQSPSNKVTEKGKDVELRCDPISGHTALYWYRQSLGQGLEFLIYFQGNSAPDKSGLPSDRFSAERTGGSVSTLTIQRTQQEDSAVYLCASGRGLRNEQFFGPGTRLTVL.

This clone was detected once. The rearrangement joins TRBV4-1 to TRBJ1-3, with 10 positions matching TRBD1. Germline CDR1 reads MGHRA; CDR2 reads YSYEKL. V gave up 1 base and J gave up 2 bases; unmatched junction bases: 8. This CDR3 contains 18 residues. The CDR3 protein is CASSQGRGQGYTGNTIYF. In DNA, the CDR3 is TGCGCCAGCAGCCAAGGGAGGGGACAGGGGTACACTGGAAACACCATATATTTT.

The V gene is TRBV5-1, the J gene TRBJ2-7; 7 bases fit TRBD1. The CDR3 runs to 14 residues. J was trimmed by 7 bases and V by 4 bases; bases with no gene match: 11. Germline assignment: CDR1 SGHRS and CDR2 YFSETQ. CDR3 loop: CASSTGQVSGEQYF. The CDR3, as DNA: TGCGCCAGCAGCACCGGACAGGTTTCGGGGGAGCAGTACTTC.

The V gene is TRBV5-5, the J gene TRBJ1-2; no definite D call. V was shortened by 3 bases and J by 5 bases, with 11 bases between the two germline ends. The germline gives CDR1 SGHKS, CDR2 YYEKEE (reference sequence). The CDR3 spans 13 residues. The CDR3 protein is CASSYTGNYGYTF. CDR3 bases: TGTGCCAGCAGCTACACGGGGAATTATGGCTACACCTTC.

V gene TRBV2 combines with J gene TRBJ2-2, with D tentatively TRBD1 (6 bases). V lost 11 bases, J lost 1 base, and 14 bases lay in between. Germline lookup yields CDR1 SNHLY and CDR2 FYNNEI. The CDR3 has 14 residues. The CDR3 here is CAWEVDRNTGELFF. The CDR3, as DNA: TGTGCCTGGGAAGTGGACAGGAACACCGGGGAGCTGTTTTTT.